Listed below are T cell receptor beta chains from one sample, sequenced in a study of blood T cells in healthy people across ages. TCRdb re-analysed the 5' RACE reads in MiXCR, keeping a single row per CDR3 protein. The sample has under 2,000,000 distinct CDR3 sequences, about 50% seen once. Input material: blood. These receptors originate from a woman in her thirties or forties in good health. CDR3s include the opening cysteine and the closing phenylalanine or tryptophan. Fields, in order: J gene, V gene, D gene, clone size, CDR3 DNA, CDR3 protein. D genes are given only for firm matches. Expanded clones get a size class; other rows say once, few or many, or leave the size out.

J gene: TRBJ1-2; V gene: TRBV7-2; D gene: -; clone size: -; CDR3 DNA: TGTGCCAGCAGCTCCCTGAGGAACAACTATGGCTACACCTTC; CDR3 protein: CASSSLRNNYGYTF
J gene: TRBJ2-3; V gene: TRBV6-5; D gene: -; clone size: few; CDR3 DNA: TGTGCCAGCAGTTACGCCGGGAGAGCAGATACGCAGTATTTT; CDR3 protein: CASSYAGRADTQYF
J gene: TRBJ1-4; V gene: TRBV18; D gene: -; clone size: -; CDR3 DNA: TGTGCCAGCTCACCCCCCTTAAGACACCCTGAAAAACTGTTTTTT; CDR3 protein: CASSPPLRHPEKLFF
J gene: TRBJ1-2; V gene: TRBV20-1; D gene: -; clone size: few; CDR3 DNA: TGCAGTGCCACGAGTGGGGGGGATGGCTACACCTTC; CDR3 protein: CSATSGGDGYTF
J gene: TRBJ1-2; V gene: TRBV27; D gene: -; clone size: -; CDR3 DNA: TGTGCCAGCAGTTCATGGCAGCCAGGCCAATACTATGGCTACACCTTC; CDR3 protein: CASSSWQPGQYYGYTF
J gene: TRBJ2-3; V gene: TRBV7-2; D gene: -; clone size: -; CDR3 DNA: TGTGCCAGCAGCTCGAAGAGTGGGGGGCTAAGAACAGATACGCAGTATTTT; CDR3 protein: CASSSKSGGLRTDTQYF
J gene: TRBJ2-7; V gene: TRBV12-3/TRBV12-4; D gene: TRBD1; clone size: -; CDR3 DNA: TGCGCCAGCAGTCGACACAGGGGGCGCGAGCAGTACTTC; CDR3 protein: CASSRHRGREQYF
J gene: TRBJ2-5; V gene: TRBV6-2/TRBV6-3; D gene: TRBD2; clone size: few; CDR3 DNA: TGTGCCAGCAGTGAGCGGGGATCTCAAGAGACCCAGTACTTC; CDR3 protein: CASSERGSQETQYF
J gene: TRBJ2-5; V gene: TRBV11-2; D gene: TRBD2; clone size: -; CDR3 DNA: TGTGCCAGCAGCTTAGGACTAGCGGGGGAGCTGGAGACCCAGTACTTC; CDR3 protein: CASSLGLAGELETQYF
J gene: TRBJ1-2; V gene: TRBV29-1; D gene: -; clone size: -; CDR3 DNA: TGCAGCGTTGAGGTTGGGGGGCCCAACTATGGCTACACCTTC; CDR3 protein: CSVEVGGPNYGYTF
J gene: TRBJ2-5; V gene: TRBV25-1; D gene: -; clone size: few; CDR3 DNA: TGTGCCAGCAGTGAATTGGGACCGGAAGAGACCCAGTACTTC; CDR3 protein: CASSELGPEETQYF
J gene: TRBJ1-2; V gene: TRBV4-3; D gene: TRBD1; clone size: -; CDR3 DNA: TGCGCCAGCAGCCAAGACGGGACAGGAGATGGCTACACCTTC; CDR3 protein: CASSQDGTGDGYTF
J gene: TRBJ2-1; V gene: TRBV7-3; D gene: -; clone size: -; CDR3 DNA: TGTGCCAGCAGCTTAATTCCAGGGCAATACTCCTACAATGAGCAGTTCTTC; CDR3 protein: CASSLIPGQYSYNEQFF
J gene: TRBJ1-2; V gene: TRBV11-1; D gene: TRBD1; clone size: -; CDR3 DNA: TGTGCCAGCAGCCGTACAGGGGGCTCGGTCTGTGGCTACACCTTC; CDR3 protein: CASSRTGGSVCGYTF
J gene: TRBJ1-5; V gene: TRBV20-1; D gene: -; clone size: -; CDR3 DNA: TGCAGTGCTAGAGATCGCGGGGCTGGGTATTCGCGTGGTTATAGCAATCAGCCCCAGCATTTT; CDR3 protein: CSARDRGAGYSRGYSNQPQHF
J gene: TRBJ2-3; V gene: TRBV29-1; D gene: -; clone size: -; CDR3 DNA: TGCAGCGTTAAGGTTAGCACAGATACGCAGTATTTT; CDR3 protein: CSVKVSTDTQYF
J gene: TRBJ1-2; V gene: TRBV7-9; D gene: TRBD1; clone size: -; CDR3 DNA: TGTGCCAGCAGCTTTTTAACCGGGACAGGAGTAAACTATGGCTACACCTTC; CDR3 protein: CASSFLTGTGVNYGYTF
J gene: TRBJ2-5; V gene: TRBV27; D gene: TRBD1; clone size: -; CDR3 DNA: TGTGCCAGCAGTTTCTCGGGCAGGGGGCTAGGGGAGACCCAGTACTTC; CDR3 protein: CASSFSGRGLGETQYF
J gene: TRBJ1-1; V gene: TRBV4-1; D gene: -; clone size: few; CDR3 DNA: TGCGCCAGCAGGGGGAATGGTCGTGAAGCTTTCTTT; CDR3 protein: CASRGNGREAFF
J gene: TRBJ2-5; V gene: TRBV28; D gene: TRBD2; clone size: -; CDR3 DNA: TGTGCCAGCAGTTTAGGGACTAGCGGGGGGGGGACCCAGTACTTC; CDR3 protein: CASSLGTSGGGTQYF
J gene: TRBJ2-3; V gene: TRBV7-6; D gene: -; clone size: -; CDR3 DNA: TGTGCCAGCAGCTTAGTTGCGGGGGCCCGGCAGGGTACGCAGTATTTT; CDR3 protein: CASSLVAGARQGTQYF
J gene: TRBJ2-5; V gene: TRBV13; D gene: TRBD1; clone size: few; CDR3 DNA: TGTGCCAGCAGCGGGATGGAGGACAGGCGAGAGACCCAGTACTTC; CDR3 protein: CASSGMEDRRETQYF
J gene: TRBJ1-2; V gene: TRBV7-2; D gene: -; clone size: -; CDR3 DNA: TGTGCCAGCAGCAAAGACAGAATGTGTGGCTACACCTTC; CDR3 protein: CASSKDRMCGYTF
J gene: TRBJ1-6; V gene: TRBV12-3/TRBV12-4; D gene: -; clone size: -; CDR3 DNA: TGTGCCAGCAGTTCCCTTAGGGGTGATTCACCCCTCCACTTT; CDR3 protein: CASSSLRGDSPLHF
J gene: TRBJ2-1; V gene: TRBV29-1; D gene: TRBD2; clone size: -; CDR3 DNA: TGCAGCGTCACTTCGGGACGAGCGGGGTACAATGAGCAGTTCTTC; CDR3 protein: CSVTSGRAGYNEQFF
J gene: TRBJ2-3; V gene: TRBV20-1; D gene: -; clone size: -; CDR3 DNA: TGCAGTGCTAGAGATTTTGGGGGGGCTATCAGCACAGATACGCAGTATTTT; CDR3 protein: CSARDFGGAISTDTQYF
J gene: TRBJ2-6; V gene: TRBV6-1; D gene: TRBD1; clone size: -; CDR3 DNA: TGTGCCAGCAGTCCGGACAGGGCTTTTTTCTCTGGGGCCAACGTCCTGACTTTC; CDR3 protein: CASSPDRAFFSGANVLTF
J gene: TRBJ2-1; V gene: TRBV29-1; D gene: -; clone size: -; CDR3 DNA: TGCAGCGTTGAGGGTGCGGGGACCGCCTACAATGAGCAGTTCTTC; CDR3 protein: CSVEGAGTAYNEQFF
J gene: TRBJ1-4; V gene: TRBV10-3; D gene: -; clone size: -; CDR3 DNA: TGTGCCATCAGTGAGGACCCTAATGAAAAACTGTTTTTT; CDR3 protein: CAISEDPNEKLFF
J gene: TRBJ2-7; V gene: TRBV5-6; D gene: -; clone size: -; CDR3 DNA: TGTGCCAGCAGCTTGAAGGGAACCTACGAGCAGTACTTC; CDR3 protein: CASSLKGTYEQYF
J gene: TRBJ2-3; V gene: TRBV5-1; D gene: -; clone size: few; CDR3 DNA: TGCGCCAGCAGCTCCCAGACCGGGATGAGTATGAATACGCAGTATTTT; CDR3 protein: CASSSQTGMSMNTQYF
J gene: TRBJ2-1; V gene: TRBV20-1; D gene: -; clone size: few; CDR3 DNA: TGCAGTGCTCCTGCGTCGGGGAATGAGCAGTTCTTC; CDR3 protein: CSAPASGNEQFF
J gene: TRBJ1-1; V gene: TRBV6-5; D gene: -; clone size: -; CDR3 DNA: TGTGCCAGCAGTTACTCGGGAACTACGTTCACTGAAGCTTTCTTT; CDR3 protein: CASSYSGTTFTEAFF
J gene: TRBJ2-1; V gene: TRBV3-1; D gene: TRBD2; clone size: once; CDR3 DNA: TGTGCCAGCAGCCTCCTGAGGACTAGCGGGGGGGCGAATATCATCCGCAATGAGCAGTTCTTC; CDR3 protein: CASSLLRTSGGANIIRNEQFF
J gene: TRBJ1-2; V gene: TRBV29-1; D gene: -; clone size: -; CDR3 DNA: TGCAGCGTGGCCAGGGGAACCAACTATGGCTACACCTTC; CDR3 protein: CSVARGTNYGYTF
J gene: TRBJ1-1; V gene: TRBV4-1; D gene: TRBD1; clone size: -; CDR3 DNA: TGCGCCAGCAGCCTCCGGGACAGAACTAACACTGAAGCTTTCTTT; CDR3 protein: CASSLRDRTNTEAFF
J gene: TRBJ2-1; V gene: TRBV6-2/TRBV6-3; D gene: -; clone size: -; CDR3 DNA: TGTGCCAGCGGGGGGACTGGGTGGGGAGAGCAGTTCTTC; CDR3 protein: CASGGTGWGEQFF
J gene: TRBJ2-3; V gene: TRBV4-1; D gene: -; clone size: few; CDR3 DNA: TGCGCCAGCAGCCAAGAGGCCCCAGATACGCAGTATTTT; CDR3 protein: CASSQEAPDTQYF
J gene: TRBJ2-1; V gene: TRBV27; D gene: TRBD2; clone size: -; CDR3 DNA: TGTGCCAGCAGTATAACTAGCGGGGGCTTCGGTGAGCAGTTCTTC; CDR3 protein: CASSITSGGFGEQFF
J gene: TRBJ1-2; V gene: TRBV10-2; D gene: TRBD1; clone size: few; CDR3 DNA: TGCGCCAGCAGTGACCCTATCATTGGACAGGGGAACTATGGCTACACCTTC; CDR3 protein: CASSDPIIGQGNYGYTF
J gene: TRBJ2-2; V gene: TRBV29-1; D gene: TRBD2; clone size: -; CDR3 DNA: TGCAGCGTTGAACCCCCTAGCGGTACCGGGGAGCTGTTTTTT; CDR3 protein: CSVEPPSGTGELFF
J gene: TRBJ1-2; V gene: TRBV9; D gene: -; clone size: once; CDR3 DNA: TGTGCCAGCAGCGACGACACCGGGGGCTACACCTTC; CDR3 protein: CASSDDTGGYTF
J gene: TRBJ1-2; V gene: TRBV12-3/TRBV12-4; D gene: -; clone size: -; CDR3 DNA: TGTGCCAGCAAACGGACCGGGACGGGCTACACCTTC; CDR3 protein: CASKRTGTGYTF
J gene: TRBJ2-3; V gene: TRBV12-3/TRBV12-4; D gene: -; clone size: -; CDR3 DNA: TGTGCCAGCAGTTTCCCCTCTCAGGATACGCAGTATTTT; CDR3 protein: CASSFPSQDTQYF
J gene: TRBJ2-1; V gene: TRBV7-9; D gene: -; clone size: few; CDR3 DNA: TGTGCCAGCAGCCGGAGGGCCGTGGTTGAGCAGTTCTTC; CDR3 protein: CASSRRAVVEQFF
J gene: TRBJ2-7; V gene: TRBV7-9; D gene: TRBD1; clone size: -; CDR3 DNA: TGTGCCAGCAGTCGACCGGGACAGGCGGCCTACGAGCAGTACTTC; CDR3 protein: CASSRPGQAAYEQYF
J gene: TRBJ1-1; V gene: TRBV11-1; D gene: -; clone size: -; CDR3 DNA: TGTGCCAGCAGCCGATGGTCCACTGAAGCTTTCTTT; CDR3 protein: CASSRWSTEAFF